This TCR beta chain stems from a study of blood T cell repertoires in COVID-19. Across the whole study: Italy, Spain and the United States were the sources of the convalescent and acute COVID-19 samples. Sources were T cells, B-cell-depleted T cells, or PBMCs; the material itself was cDNA or gDNA.

Under the authors' procedure: The authors estimated nucleated cell counts from reference gene primer amplification. Sequencing was performed with immunoSEQ multiplex PCR; in TCRdb, only in-frame clones are kept and a portion is missing. V and J calls and clone size are given by that table; D and trimming were obtained from the DNA. Seen here are approximately 330,000 clones, approximately 90% observed once, and the top ten hold approximately 9.4%. The TCR originated in a man between 25 and 39 years old with COVID-19, enrolled during active disease. Input material: peripheral blood.

The CDR3 coding sequence is TGTGCCTGGATTGTAGGCCCCGGGACAGGAGAATCCTACGAGCAGTACTTC. Protein product: CAWIVGPGTGESYEQYF. The gene calls are TRBV30 and TRBJ2-7, with 8 bases that match TRBD1. The CDR3 is 17 amino acids. Trimming removed 4 bases from V and 1 base from J; junction bases left unmatched: 15. Germline CDR1 GTSNPN, CDR2 SVGIG (reference sequence).